This T cell receptor (beta chain) was found in a study of yellow fever vaccine responses in identical twins. Findings of the study overall: Among the twins, the vaccine T cell response reportedly seemed partly convergent and partly personalized.

TCRdb reprocessed the RT-PCR reads with MiXCR, giving one entry per CDR3 protein. The table has approximately 33,000 distinct CDR3 sequences, 45% to 65% seen once. CDR1 SGHNT and CDR2 YENEEA come from the germline V gene. The CDR3 has 15 residues. As concerns this clonotype: Its target is not known.

V gene TRBV11-3 combines with J gene TRBJ2-7; no definite D call. The sequences come from T cells from blood (PBMCs), unsorted or a sorted subset (not recorded which), collected before or after yellow fever vaccination (not recorded which). This clonotype was obtained from a woman in her late teens or twenties who received the yellow fever vaccine. CDR3 nucleotide sequence: TGTGTGCGCTTAGTTCCGGAACCTGGGGTCTACGAGCAGTACTTC. Protein: CVRLVPEPGVYEQYF.